Each of the 31 T cell receptor beta chains below was sequenced from the same sample in a study of cytotoxic CD8 clonotypes in ibrutinib-treated CLL. Sequencing used immunoSEQ multiplex PCR; TCRdb keeps in-frame clones, though not all of them. Found here are 150,000 or so clones, roughly three quarters of them singletons; the top ten hold 9.5% to 15%. Source: PBMCs, taken after 12 months of ibrutinib treatment. These receptors all stem from a human donor with chronic lymphocytic leukemia.

The rearrangement uses TRBV6-1 and TRBJ2-1; no definite D call. CDR1 and CDR2 (germline): MNHNS, SASEGT. The CDR3 totals 17 residues. Trimming cost V 2 bases and J 4 bases, with 18 bases left between them. The CDR3 region has the DNA TGTGCCAGCAGTGAACTAAACTACAACTCCCTGTACAATGAGCAGTTCTTC. This gives the protein CASSELNYNSLYNEQFF.

The chain combines TRBV19 with TRBJ2-2; D gene unclear. The CDR3 is 17 residues long. V shed 2 bases and J shed 0 bases, with 13 bases lying between them. Germline CDR1 and CDR2: LNHDA and SQIVND (reference sequence). The CDR3 is CASSIHGPNPNTGELFF. For the CDR3, the DNA is TGTGCCAGTAGTATACATGGCCCGAATCCGAACACCGGGGAGCTGTTTTTT.

The V call is TRBV9, the J call TRBJ2-3; TRBD2 matches 8 bases. The V gene end was trimmed by 6 bases and the J gene end by 3 bases; junction bases not matched to a gene: 6. The CDR3 runs 14 residues. CDR1 SGDLS and CDR2 YYNGEE come from the germline V gene. CDR3: CASTPSGSTDTQYF. CDR3 bases: TGTGCCAGCACGCCTAGCGGGTCGACAGATACGCAGTATTTT.

The chain joins TRBV11-1 to TRBJ1-2; D is undetermined. The CDR3 has 15 residues. V lost 5 bases and J 1 base, leaving 14 bases between the germline ends. The germline gives CDR1 SGHAT, CDR2 FQDESV (reference sequence). The chain's CDR3 is CASSRNRENNYGYTF. The CDR3 coding sequence is TGTGCCAGCAGCCGCAACAGAGAAAATAACTATGGCTACACCTTC.

There are a few counts of this clone. V gene TRBV18 combines with J gene TRBJ2-1, with D maybe TRBD2 (6 bases). Germline loops: CDR1 KGHSH, CDR2 LQKENI. CDR3 length equals 15 residues. V lost 1 base to trimming and J lost 5 bases, with 12 bases between them. The DNA for the CDR3 is TGTGCCAGCTCACCACTAGCGGATTCAAACAATGAGCAGTTCTTC. It specifies CASSPLADSNNEQFF.

The V call is TRBV15, the J call TRBJ2-5; D not certain. CDR3 length: 13 amino acids. Trimming left V 0 bases short and J 4 bases short, with 6 bases between. Germline CDR1 is LNHNV and CDR2 is YYDKDF (reference sequence). CDR3 sequence: CATSREPRETQYF. CDR3 DNA sequence: TGTGCCACCAGCAGAGAGCCCAGAGAGACCCAGTACTTC. The variable domain in full, completed from reference TRBV15 and TRBJ2-5, reads DAMVIQNPRYQVTQFGKPVTLSCSQTLNHNVMYWYQQKSSQAPKLLFHYYDKDFNNEADTPDNFQSRRPNTSFCFLDIRSPGLGDTAMYLCATSREPRETQYFGPGTRLLVL.

This clone was seen a few times. This rearrangement joins TRBV10-3 to TRBJ1-5, with D perhaps TRBD1 (6 bases). This CDR3 spans 13 amino acids. V was clipped by 6 bases and J by 5 bases, with 11 bases between them. The germline CDR1 and CDR2 sequences are ENHRY and SYGVKD. In DNA form, the CDR3 reads TGTGCCATCAGATCCGGGACACATCAGCCCCAGCATTTT. Protein product: CAIRSGTHQPQHF.

The genes are TRBV19 and TRBJ2-6; the D gene is possibly TRBD2 (6 bases). This CDR3 spans 15 amino acids. From germline, CDR1 is LNHDA and CDR2 SQIVND (reference sequence). V gave up 9 bases and J gave up 0 bases, with 12 bases separating them. CDR3 residues: CASRHGGSGANVLTF. The CDR3 DNA reads as TGTGCCAGCAGGCACGGGGGCTCTGGGGCCAACGTCCTGACTTTC.

The V call is TRBV5-1, the J call TRBJ2-1; TRBD2 agrees at 10 bases. The germline V gene encodes CDR1 SGHRS and CDR2 YFSETQ. This CDR3 spans 15 amino acids. Trimming removed 1 base from V and 6 bases from J; junction bases left unmatched: 4. CDR3 sequence: CASSLWASGSNEQFF. The DNA of the CDR3 is TGCGCCAGCAGCTTGTGGGCTAGCGGGAGCAATGAGCAGTTCTTC.

This clone has only a few counts. The gene calls are TRBV6-5 and TRBJ1-5; D remains unclear. The germline V gene encodes CDR1 MNHEY and CDR2 SVGAGI. There are 14 residues in the CDR3. Trimming took off 5 bases at V and 8 bases at J, with 16 bases between the two ends. The CDR3 DNA follows: TGTGCCAGCAGTCCTATGGCAGGATGGGAGCCCCAGCATTTT. Translated, it gives CASSPMAGWEPQHF.

The chain is built from TRBV2 and TRBJ2-2, with 7 bases lining up with TRBD2. This CDR3 comprises 13 residues. V lost 6 bases and J lost 3; bases outside the gene matches: 1. Looked up from germline, CDR1 is SNHLY and CDR2 is FYNNEI. CDR3 nucleotide sequence: TGTGCCAGCAGGCTAGCGGACACCGGGGAGCTGTTTTTT. Residues: CASRLADTGELFF.

This clone was counted between two and nine times. The chain employs TRBV28 and TRBJ1-5; 7 bases agree with TRBD1. CDR3 length: 14 residues. The V gene end was trimmed by 5 bases and the J gene end by 6 bases; junction bases not matched to a gene: 7. From germline, CDR1 is MDHEN and CDR2 SYDVKM. The CDR3, as DNA: TGTGCCAGCAGTATTACAGGGGCCGGTCAGCCCCAGCATTTT. Its protein is CASSITGAGQPQHF.

The V call is TRBV14, the J call TRBJ1-2; D unresolved. The CDR3 loop spans 13 amino acids. With 4 bases removed from V and 6 bases from J, the gap between germline ends came to 12 bases. Germline lookup yields CDR1 SGHDN and CDR2 FVKESK. CDR3 sequence reads: CASSPRLSDGYTF. For the CDR3, the DNA is TGTGCCAGCAGCCCCAGGTTGTCCGATGGCTACACCTTC. Together with reference TRBV14 and TRBJ1-2, the CDR3 gives the full variable domain: EAGVTQFPSHSVIEKGQTVTLRCDPISGHDNLYWYRRVMGKEIKFLLHFVKESKQDESGMPNNRFLAERTGGTYSTLKVQPAELEDSGVYFCASSPRLSDGYTFGSGTRLTVV.

This clone was counted only a few times. V gene TRBV18 combines with J gene TRBJ1-1, with D tentatively TRBD1 (5 bases). Germline-derived CDR1 and CDR2 are KGHSH and LQKENI. The V end lost 1 base, the J end lost 0 bases, and 6 bases lay between the germline ends. The CDR3 spans 14 residues. In DNA form, the CDR3 reads TGTGCCAGCTCACCACAGGGGATGAACACTGAAGCTTTCTTT. Its translation is CASSPQGMNTEAFF.

The chain is built from TRBV6-1 and TRBJ2-2; TRBD1 is a possible D gene (5 bases). V lost 6 bases, J lost 9 bases, and 20 bases lay in between. Germline CDR1 MNHNS, CDR2 SASEGT. CDR3 length equals 15 residues. The CDR3 sequence is CASRPGPLTPWELFF. CDR3 DNA: TGTGCCAGCAGGCCAGGGCCGCTCACACCGTGGGAGCTGTTTTTT.

This clone appeared a few times. The chain's CDR3 is CASSLGVTYEQYF. The CDR3 DNA sequence: TGTGCCAGTAGTCTAGGGGTTACCTACGAGCAGTACTTC. V and J are TRBV19 and TRBJ2-7; D possibly corresponds to TRBD1 (5 bases). Deletions cut 5 bases from V and 2 bases from J, with 10 bases between. Germline V gives CDR1 LNHDA, CDR2 SQIVND (reference sequence). There are 13 residues in the CDR3.

This chain uses TRBV5-6 with TRBJ2-1, with a possible D match to TRBD2 (6 bases). Germline V gene data show CDR1 as SGHDT and CDR2 as YYEEEE. V gave up 3 bases and J gave up 5 bases, with 21 bases separating them. This CDR3 contains 17 residues. The CDR3 spells CASSSVVLGSGNNEQFF. In nucleotides, the CDR3 is TGTGCCAGCAGCTCGGTGGTCTTGGGTAGCGGAAACAATGAGCAGTTCTTC.

The rearrangement links TRBV27 to TRBJ1-2, with 7 bases aligning to TRBD1. CDR1 MNHEY and CDR2 SMNVEV come from the germline V gene (reference sequence). V was pared by 5 bases and J by 2 bases, with 5 bases of the junction left unmatched. This CDR3 is built from 14 residues. In nucleotides, the CDR3 is TGTGCCAGCAGTATGGACAGGATGAACTATGGCTACACCTTC. Amino acids: CASSMDRMNYGYTF.

A single count supports this clone. This chain links TRBV6-5 with TRBJ2-7; 9 positions match TRBD1. This CDR3 is 14 amino acids long. Germline V gene data show CDR1 as MNHEY and CDR2 as SVGAGI. V was pared by 6 bases and J by 1 base, with 4 bases of the junction left unmatched. CDR3 bases: TGTGCCAGCAGGGCGACAGGGGGATCCTACGAGCAGTACTTC. It codes for CASRATGGSYEQYF.

Written as DNA, the CDR3 is TGTGCCTGGAGTTTTCCGGGAGGGTTCTACAATGAGCAGTTCTTC. It specifies CAWSFPGGFYNEQFF. The V gene is TRBV30, the J gene TRBJ2-1; 8 bases fit TRBD2. Germline V gene data show CDR1 as GTSNPN and CDR2 as SVGIG (reference sequence). CDR3 size: 15 residues. V gave up 2 bases and J gave up 3 bases; unmatched junction bases: 6.

The chain combines TRBV28 with TRBJ2-7; 7 nucleotides agree with TRBD1. Per germline, CDR1 MDHEN and CDR2 SYDVKM. The ends lost 5 bases at V and 5 bases at J; junction bases unmatched: 6. The CDR3 totals 13 residues. The CDR3 loop is CASSVTGTDEQYF. As DNA, the CDR3 is TGTGCCAGCAGTGTGACAGGGACCGACGAGCAGTACTTC.

This chain joins TRBV5-1 and TRBJ2-1; 8 bases align to TRBD2. From germline, CDR1 is SGHRS and CDR2 YFSETQ. This CDR3 is built from 16 residues. V shed 1 base, J shed 0 bases, and the junction held 3 bases outside the gene matches. CDR3 coding DNA: TGCGCCAGCAGCTTGACTAGCGGAAGCTCCTACAATGAGCAGTTCTTC. Amino acids: CASSLTSGSSYNEQFF.

This clone was found a few times. The V and J genes are TRBV5-8 and TRBJ2-7, with D possibly being TRBD1 (6 bases). Between the trimmed V and J ends, which lost 0 bases and 4 bases, there was a span of 11 bases. The CDR3 spans 14 residues. The germline CDR1 and CDR2 sequences are SGHTS and YDEGEE. CDR3 amino acids: CASSLVDRIYEQYF. CDR3 nucleotides: TGTGCCAGCAGCTTGGTCGACAGGATTTACGAGCAGTACTTC.

The V and J genes are TRBV9 and TRBJ2-1; weak D call: TRBD2 (5 bases). Trimming left V 4 bases short and J 11 bases short, with 19 bases between. The CDR3 is 14 amino acids. Germline CDR1 is SGDLS and CDR2 is YYNGEE. The CDR3 protein is CASSPRFGGNKQFF. CDR3 sequence (DNA): TGTGCCAGCAGCCCCCGCTTCGGAGGTAATAAGCAGTTCTTC.

V gene TRBV9 combines with J gene TRBJ2-3; D might be TRBD1 (5 bases). The CDR3 consists of 14 residues. The V end was cut by 3 bases, the J end by 2 bases, with 10 bases between. Germline assignment: CDR1 SGDLS and CDR2 YYNGEE. The CDR3 reads CASSASTVTDTQYF. In nucleotides, the CDR3 is TGTGCCAGCAGCGCGTCGACAGTCACAGATACGCAGTATTTT.

The rearrangement joins TRBV28 to TRBJ2-7, with 7 bases matching TRBD1. The CDR3 is made up of 15 amino acids. Germline CDR1 MDHEN, CDR2 SYDVKM. The V and J ends lost 8 bases and 7 bases, in that order; junction bases with no gene match: 17. The CDR3 DNA sequence: TGTGCCAGCCGTTCCCCCCATATAGGGGGCGGAGAGCAGTACTTC. Residues: CASRSPHIGGGEQYF. The full variable domain, in which reference TRBV28 and TRBJ2-7 provide the parts outside the CDR3, is DVKVTQSSRYLVKRTGEKVFLECVQDMDHENMFWYRQDPGLGLRLIYFSYDVKMKEKGDIPEGYSVSREKKERFSLILESASTNQTSMYLCASRSPHIGGGEQYFGPGTRLTVT.

This clone was observed a single time. The chain uses TRBV5-1 and TRBJ2-6; the D is unclear. V gave up 0 bases and J gave up 0 bases, with 10 bases separating them. CDR3 length equals 17 residues. Per germline, CDR1 SGHRS and CDR2 YFSETQ. The chain's CDR3 is CASSLGVGRSGANVLTF. The CDR3 DNA reads TGCGCCAGCAGCTTGGGGGTAGGGCGCTCTGGGGCCAACGTCCTGACTTTC.

The chain couples TRBV27 to TRBJ2-7; the D is unclear. The V gene's germline CDR1 is MNHEY and CDR2 SMNVEV (reference sequence). The CDR3 has 15 residues. The V end lost 7 bases, the J end lost 5 bases, and 21 bases lay between the germline ends. CDR3 sequence reads: CASKLGRASVNEQYF. In DNA form, the CDR3 reads TGTGCCAGCAAATTAGGCCGGGCCTCGGTGAACGAGCAGTACTTC.

This chain links TRBV7-2 with TRBJ1-1; D may be TRBD1 (5 bases). V lost 1 base and J 3 bases, leaving 9 bases between the germline ends. The CDR3 has 14 residues. Germline CDR1 and CDR2: SGHTA and FQGNSA. CDR3 in amino acids: CASSLDRGYTEAFF. CDR3 coding DNA: TGTGCCAGCAGCTTAGATCGGGGGTACACTGAAGCTTTCTTT.

The chain combines TRBV30 with TRBJ1-1; no clear D gene. V was clipped by 3 bases and J by 1 base, with 9 bases between them. The CDR3 has 13 amino acids. From germline, CDR1 is GTSNPN and CDR2 SVGIG (reference sequence). The CDR3 spells CAWRPPANTEAFF. CDR3 DNA sequence: TGTGCCTGGAGGCCCCCAGCGAACACTGAAGCTTTCTTT.

The rearrangement joins TRBV7-7 to TRBJ2-7, with D perhaps matching TRBD1 (6 bases). From germline, CDR1 is SSHAT and CDR2 FNYEAQ (reference sequence). With 0 bases removed from V and 4 bases from J, the gap between germline ends came to 13 bases. This CDR3 has 15 amino acids. The CDR3 coding sequence is TGTGCCAGCAGCTTAGCGCTAGGGACACTGTACGAGCAGTACTTC. Protein sequence: CASSLALGTLYEQYF.